This T cell receptor (beta chain) was captured by sequencing in a study of T cells in Graves' hyperthyroidism and ophthalmopathy. Study-wide context: Peripheral blood collection took place at initial diagnosis, before any treatment.

Study results and caveats: Most expanded thyroid clonotypes above 0.001 recurred in blood. Progression to ophthalmopathy was predicted a median of 6.5 months early.

The source material, RNA transcripts, was used to amplify TCR beta CDR3 regions. Researchers ran a first-round RT-PCR on the TCR CDR3 using the HTBI primer set. TCRdb independently ran MiXCR on the multiplex PCR reads; one entry per CDR3 protein. In the table there are nearly 600,000 distinct CDR3 sequences, approximately 15% of which are singletons. Of note for this clonotype: Its specificity is unknown.

The V gene lost 11 bases and the J gene lost 12 bases, with 19 bases spanning the gap. The CDR3 runs 12 residues. Sequenced sample: blood. V and J are TRBV12-3 or TRBV12-4 and TRBJ1-4; a weak D match, TRBD1 (5 bases). The sequence was collected from a woman aged 30 to 39 with Graves' hyperthyroidism that later progressed to Graves' ophthalmopathy. CDR3 sequence: CASTLGTAELFF. CDR3 coding DNA: TGTGCCTCCACCTTGGGGACGGCGGAACTGTTTTTT.